The source of this TCR beta chain is a study of cytomegalovirus exposure and HLA in healthy donors. The CDR3 extends over 16 amino acids. The germline V and J ends were trimmed by 0 bases and 7 bases, with 13 bases remaining between them. Germline-derived CDR1 and CDR2 are ENHRY and SYGVKD. Vbeta (60) and Jbeta (13) primers were used in the PCR. Profiled with immunoSEQ multiplex PCR; TCRdb holds only in-frame clones, not every one. The sample lists 150,000 or so clones, less than 65% occurring once. The sequence was obtained from a young woman in good health and CMV-seropositive. Source material: PBMCs. The chain links TRBV10-3 to TRBJ1-6; possibly TRBD1 for D (6 bases). The CDR3 nucleotides are TGTGCCATCAGTGAGTCTATATCAGGGGCCAATTCACCCCTCCACTTT. Its protein product is CAISESISGANSPLHF.